The clone carrying this T cell receptor (beta chain) was observed at least ten times. Its antigen is undetermined. The CDR3 spans 12 residues. The V end was cut by 6 bases, the J end by 3 bases, with 6 bases between. Germline V gene data show CDR1 as SGHVS and CDR2 as FQNEAQ. cDNA was made by 5'RACE with 10-nucleotide random UMIs. In each sequencing run, over 180 million TCR-beta sequences were generated from 15-18 subjects. TCRdb reprocessed the 5' RACE reads with MiXCR, giving one entry per CDR3 protein. The sample records approximately 66,000 distinct CDR3 sequences, 3.5% to 5% being singletons. This record belongs to a study of neurological immune-mediated disorders. Where libraries were unsorted, they were derived from 2 million PBMCs stored at -80 degrees C. The study, taken as a whole, reports: Phylogenetic analysis grouped 18 of 34 multiple sclerosis patients' repertoires together, suggesting a possible repertoire signature.

The TCR sequence derives from a man younger than 45 with multiple sclerosis. The sequenced sample was PBMCs. The rearrangement joins TRBV7-8 to TRBJ1-5; D uncertain. The CDR3 bases are TGTGCCAGCAGTCCTCCCAATCAGCCCCAGCATTTT. This gives the protein CASSPPNQPQHF.